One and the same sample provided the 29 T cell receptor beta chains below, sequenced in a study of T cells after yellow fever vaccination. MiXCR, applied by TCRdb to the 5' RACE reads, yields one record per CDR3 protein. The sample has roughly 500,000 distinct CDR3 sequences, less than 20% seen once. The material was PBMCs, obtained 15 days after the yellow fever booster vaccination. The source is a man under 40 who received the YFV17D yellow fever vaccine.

CDR3: CASSRGGRNSPLHF. The CDR3 DNA reads as TGCGCCAGCAGCCGGGGCGGACGAAATTCACCCCTCCACTTT. The chain joins TRBV4-3 to TRBJ1-6; D is perhaps TRBD1 (5 bases). The V gene's germline CDR1 is LGHNA and CDR2 YSLEER. V was trimmed by 4 bases and J by 7 bases, leaving 11 bases between them. This CDR3 spans 14 amino acids.

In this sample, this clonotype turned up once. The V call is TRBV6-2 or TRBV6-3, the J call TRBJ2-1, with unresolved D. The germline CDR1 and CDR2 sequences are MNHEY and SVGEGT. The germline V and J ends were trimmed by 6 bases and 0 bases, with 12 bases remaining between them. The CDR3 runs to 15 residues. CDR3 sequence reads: CASSQTVSSYNEQFF. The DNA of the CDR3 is TGTGCCAGCAGCCAGACTGTGAGCTCCTACAATGAGCAGTTCTTC.

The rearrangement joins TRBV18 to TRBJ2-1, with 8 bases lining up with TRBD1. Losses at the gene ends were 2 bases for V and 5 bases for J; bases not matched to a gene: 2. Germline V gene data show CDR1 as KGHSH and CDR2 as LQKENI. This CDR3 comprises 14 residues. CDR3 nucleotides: TGTGCCAGCTCACCAAGGACAGGGAACAATGAGCAGTTCTTC. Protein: CASSPRTGNNEQFF. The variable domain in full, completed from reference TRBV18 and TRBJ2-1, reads NAGVMQNPRHLVRRRGQEARLRCSPMKGHSHVYWYRQLPEEGLKFMVYLQKENIIDESGMPKERFSAEFPKEGPSILRIQQVVRGDSAAYFCASSPRTGNNEQFFGPGTRLTVL.

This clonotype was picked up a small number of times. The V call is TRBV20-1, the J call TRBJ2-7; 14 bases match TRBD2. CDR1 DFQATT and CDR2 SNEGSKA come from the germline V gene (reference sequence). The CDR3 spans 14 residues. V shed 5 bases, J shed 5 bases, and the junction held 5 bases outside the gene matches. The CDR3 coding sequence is TGCAGTGCTGGCAGACTAGCGGGAGGGAACGAGCAGTACTTC. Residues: CSAGRLAGGNEQYF.

DNA for the CDR3: TGCAGTGCACGGACAGGGCCTGGAAACACCATATATTTT. It yields the protein CSARTGPGNTIYF. The chain has TRBV20-1 and TRBJ1-3; 8 bases align to TRBD1. Germline-derived CDR1 and CDR2 are DFQATT and SNEGSKA (reference sequence). V shed 6 bases and J 2 bases; nucleotides not matched to a gene: 3. CDR3 size: 13 residues.

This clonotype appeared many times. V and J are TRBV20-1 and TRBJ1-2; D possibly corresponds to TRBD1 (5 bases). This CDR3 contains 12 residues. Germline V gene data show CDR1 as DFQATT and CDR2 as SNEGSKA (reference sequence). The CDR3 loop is CRGGEGNYGYTF. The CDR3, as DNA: TGCAGGGGAGGGGAGGGGAACTATGGCTACACCTTC.

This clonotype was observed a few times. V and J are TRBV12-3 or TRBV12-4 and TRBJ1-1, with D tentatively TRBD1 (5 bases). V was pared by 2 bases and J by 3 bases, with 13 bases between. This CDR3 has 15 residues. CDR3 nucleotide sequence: TGTGCCAGCAGTTTAACAGGAAGGAGCGACACTGAAGCTTTCTTT. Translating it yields CASSLTGRSDTEAFF.

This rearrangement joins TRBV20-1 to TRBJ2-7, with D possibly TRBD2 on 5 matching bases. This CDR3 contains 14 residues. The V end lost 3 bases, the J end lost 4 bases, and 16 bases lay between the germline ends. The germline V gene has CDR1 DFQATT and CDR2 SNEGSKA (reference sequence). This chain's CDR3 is CSASGELWTYEQYF. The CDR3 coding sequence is TGCAGTGCTAGCGGGGAGTTATGGACTTACGAGCAGTACTTC.

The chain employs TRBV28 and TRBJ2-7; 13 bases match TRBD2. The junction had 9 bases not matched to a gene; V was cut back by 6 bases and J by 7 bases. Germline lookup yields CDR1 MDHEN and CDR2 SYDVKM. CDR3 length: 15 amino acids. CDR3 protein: CASSHGTSGIGEQYF. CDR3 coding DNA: TGTGCCAGCAGCCACGGGACTAGCGGGATTGGTGAGCAGTACTTC.

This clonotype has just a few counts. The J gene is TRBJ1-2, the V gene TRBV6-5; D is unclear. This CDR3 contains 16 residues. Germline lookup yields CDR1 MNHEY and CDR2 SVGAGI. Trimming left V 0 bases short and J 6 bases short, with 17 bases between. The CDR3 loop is CASSYSSSLGRDGYTF. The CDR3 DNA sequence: TGTGCCAGCAGTTACTCGAGTAGTTTGGGTAGGGATGGCTACACCTTC.

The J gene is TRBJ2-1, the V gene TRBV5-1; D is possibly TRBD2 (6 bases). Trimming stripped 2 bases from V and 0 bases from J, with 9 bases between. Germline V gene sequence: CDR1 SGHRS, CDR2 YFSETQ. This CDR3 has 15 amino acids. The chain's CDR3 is CASSFGRPSYNEQFF. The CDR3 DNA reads TGCGCCAGCAGCTTCGGGAGACCCTCCTACAATGAGCAGTTCTTC.

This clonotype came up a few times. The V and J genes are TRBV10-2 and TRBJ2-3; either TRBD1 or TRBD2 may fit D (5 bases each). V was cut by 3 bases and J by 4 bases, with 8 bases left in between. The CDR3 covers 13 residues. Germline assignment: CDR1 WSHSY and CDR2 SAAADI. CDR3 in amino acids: CASSDSGPDTQYF. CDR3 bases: TGCGCCAGCAGTGATTCGGGGCCAGATACGCAGTATTTT.

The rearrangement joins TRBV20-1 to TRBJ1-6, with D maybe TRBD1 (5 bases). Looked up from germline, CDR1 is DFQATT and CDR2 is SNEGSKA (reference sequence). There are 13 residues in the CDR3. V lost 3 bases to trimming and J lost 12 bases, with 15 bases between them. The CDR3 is CSASWDGGRPLHF. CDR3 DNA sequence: TGCAGTGCTAGTTGGGACGGCGGTCGACCCCTCCACTTT.

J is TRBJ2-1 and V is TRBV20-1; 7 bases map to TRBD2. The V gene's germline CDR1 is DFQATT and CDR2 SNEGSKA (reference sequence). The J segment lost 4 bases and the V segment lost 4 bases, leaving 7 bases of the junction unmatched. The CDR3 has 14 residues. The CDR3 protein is CSATGGSAYNEQFF. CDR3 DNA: TGCAGTGCTACCGGCGGGAGCGCTTACAATGAGCAGTTCTTC.

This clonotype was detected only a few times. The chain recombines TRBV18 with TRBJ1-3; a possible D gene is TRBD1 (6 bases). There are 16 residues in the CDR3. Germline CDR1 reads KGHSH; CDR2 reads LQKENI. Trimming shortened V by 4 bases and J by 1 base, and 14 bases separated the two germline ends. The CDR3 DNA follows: TGTGCCAGCTCACAATCCAACAGGGCTTCTGGAAACACCATATATTTT. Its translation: CASSQSNRASGNTIYF.

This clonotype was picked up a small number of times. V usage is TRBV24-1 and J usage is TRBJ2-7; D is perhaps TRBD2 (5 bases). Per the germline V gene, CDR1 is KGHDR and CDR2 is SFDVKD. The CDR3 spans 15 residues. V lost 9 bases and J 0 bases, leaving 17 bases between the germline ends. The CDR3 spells CATESGAGGSYEQYF. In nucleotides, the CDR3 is TGTGCCACCGAATCCGGTGCGGGCGGCTCCTACGAGCAGTACTTC.

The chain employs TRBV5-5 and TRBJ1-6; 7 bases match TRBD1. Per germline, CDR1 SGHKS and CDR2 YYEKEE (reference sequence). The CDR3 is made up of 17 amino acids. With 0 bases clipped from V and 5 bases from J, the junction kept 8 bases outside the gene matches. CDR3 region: CASSLEDRVLNNSPLHF. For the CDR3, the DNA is TGTGCCAGCAGCTTGGAAGACAGGGTATTGAATAATTCACCCCTCCACTTT.

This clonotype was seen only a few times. The CDR3 region is CSADGGSSSSYNEQFF. The CDR3 DNA follows: TGCAGCGCCGACGGCGGGAGCTCCAGCTCCTACAATGAGCAGTTCTTC. The chain recombines TRBV20-1 with TRBJ2-1; TRBD2 matches 7 bases. CDR3 length: 16 residues. The germline CDR1 and CDR2 sequences are DFQATT and SNEGSKA (reference sequence).

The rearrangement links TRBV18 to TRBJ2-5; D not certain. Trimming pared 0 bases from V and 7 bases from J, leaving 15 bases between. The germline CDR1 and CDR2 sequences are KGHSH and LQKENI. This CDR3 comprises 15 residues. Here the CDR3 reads CASSPPVATRRTQYF. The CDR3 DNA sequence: TGTGCCAGCTCACCACCCGTGGCCACCCGGCGGACCCAGTACTTC.

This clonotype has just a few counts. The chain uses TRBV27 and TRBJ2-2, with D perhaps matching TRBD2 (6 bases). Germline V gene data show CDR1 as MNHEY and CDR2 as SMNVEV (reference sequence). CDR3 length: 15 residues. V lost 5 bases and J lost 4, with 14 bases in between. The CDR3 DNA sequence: TGTGCCAGCAGTCGCGGGGTCCCCGGCACCGGGGAGCTGTTTTTT. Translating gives CASSRGVPGTGELFF.

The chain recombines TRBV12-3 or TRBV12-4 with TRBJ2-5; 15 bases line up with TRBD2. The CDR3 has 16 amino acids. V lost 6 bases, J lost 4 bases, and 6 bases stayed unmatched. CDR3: CASSHGLAGGTETQYF. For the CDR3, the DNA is TGTGCCAGCAGCCACGGACTAGCGGGAGGGACAGAGACCCAGTACTTC.

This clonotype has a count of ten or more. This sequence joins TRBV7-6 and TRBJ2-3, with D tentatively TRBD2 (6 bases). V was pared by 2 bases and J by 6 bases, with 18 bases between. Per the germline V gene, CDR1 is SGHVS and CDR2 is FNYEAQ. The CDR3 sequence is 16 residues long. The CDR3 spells CASSLIIRGTADTQYF. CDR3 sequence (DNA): TGTGCCAGCAGCTTAATTATCCGGGGGACTGCGGATACGCAGTATTTT.

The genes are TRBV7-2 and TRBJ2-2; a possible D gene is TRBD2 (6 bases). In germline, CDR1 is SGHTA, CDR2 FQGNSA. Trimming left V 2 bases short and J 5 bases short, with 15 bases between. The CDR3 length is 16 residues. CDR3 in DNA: TGTGCCAGCAGCTTACTGGCGGGGTCAGTAACCGGGGAGCTGTTTTTT. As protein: CASSLLAGSVTGELFF.

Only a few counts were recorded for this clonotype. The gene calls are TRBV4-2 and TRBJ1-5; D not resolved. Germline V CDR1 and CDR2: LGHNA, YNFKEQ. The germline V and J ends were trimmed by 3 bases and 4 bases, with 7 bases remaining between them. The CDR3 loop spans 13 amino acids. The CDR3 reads CASSQGRNQPQHF. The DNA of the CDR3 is TGTGCCAGCAGCCAGGGAAGGAATCAGCCCCAGCATTTT.

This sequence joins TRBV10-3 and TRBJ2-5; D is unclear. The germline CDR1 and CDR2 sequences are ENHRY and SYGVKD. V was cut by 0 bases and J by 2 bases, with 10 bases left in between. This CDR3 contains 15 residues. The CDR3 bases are TGTGCCATCAGTGAGTCTCGGGCGGCTCAAGAGACCCAGTACTTC. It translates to CAISESRAAQETQYF.

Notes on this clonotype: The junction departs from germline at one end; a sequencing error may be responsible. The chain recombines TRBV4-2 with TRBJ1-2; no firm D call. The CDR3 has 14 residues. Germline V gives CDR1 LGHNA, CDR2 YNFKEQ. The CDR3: CASSHDLANYGSTF. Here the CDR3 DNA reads TGTGCCAGCAGCCACGATCTCGCTAACTATGGCTCCACCTTC.

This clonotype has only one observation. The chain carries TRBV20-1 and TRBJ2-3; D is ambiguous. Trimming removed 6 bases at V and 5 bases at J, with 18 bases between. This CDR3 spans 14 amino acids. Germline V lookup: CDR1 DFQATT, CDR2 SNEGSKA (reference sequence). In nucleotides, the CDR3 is TGCAGTGCCCCCCGAGACGAGAGAGGAGATACGCAGTATTTT. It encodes CSAPRDERGDTQYF.

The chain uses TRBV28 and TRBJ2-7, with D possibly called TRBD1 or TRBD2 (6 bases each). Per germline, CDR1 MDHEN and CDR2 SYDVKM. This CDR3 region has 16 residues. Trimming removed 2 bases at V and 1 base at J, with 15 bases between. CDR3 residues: CASSLLGGITSYEQYF. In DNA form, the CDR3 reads TGTGCCAGCAGTTTACTAGGGGGGATAACTTCCTACGAGCAGTACTTC. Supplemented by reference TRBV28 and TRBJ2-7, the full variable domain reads DVKVTQSSRYLVKRTGEKVFLECVQDMDHENMFWYRQDPGLGLRLIYFSYDVKMKEKGDIPEGYSVSREKKERFSLILESASTNQTSMYLCASSLLGGITSYEQYFGPGTRLTVT.

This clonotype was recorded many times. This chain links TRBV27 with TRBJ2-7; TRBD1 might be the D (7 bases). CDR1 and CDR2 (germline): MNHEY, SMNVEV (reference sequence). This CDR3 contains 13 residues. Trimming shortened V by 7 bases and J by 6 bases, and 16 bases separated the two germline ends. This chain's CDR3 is CASMDGTAGEQYF. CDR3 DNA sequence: TGTGCCAGCATGGACGGGACAGCGGGCGAGCAGTACTTC.